This passage covers 27 T cell receptor beta chains from one sample sequenced in a study of cytomegalovirus exposure and HLA in healthy donors. PCR employed 60 Vbeta and 13 Jbeta primers. Method: immunoSEQ multiplex PCR; TCRdb's copy keeps in-frame clones and lacks some. The sample lists about 120,000 clones; 77% were seen once. The sequencing sample was made of PBMCs. The receptors shown here come from a man in his late teens or twenties in good health and CMV-seropositive.

This rearrangement joins TRBV18 to TRBJ1-5, with D possibly being TRBD1 (5 bases). The CDR3 runs to 15 residues. Trimming stripped 2 bases from V and 7 bases from J, with 15 bases between. Germline V gives CDR1 KGHSH, CDR2 LQKENI. This CDR3 is CASSPSGGTVQPQHF. CDR3 sequence (DNA): TGTGCCAGCTCACCATCTGGGGGGACGGTCCAGCCCCAGCATTTT.

This clone was recorded at least ten times. This chain's CDR3 is CASSYKGGLNYEQYF. CDR3 nucleotides: TGTGCCAGCAGTTACAAAGGAGGGCTGAACTACGAGCAGTACTTC. This chain links TRBV6-5 with TRBJ2-7; tentative D call: TRBD2 (6 bases). The CDR3 extends over 15 amino acids. The V and J ends lost 2 bases and 3 bases respectively, with 14 bases between them. Per germline, CDR1 MNHEY and CDR2 SVGAGI.

The gene calls are TRBV28 and TRBJ2-3; 8 bases align to TRBD1. Per germline, CDR1 MDHEN and CDR2 SYDVKM. The CDR3 is 16 residues long. V was pared by 3 bases and J by 3 bases, with 8 bases of the junction left unmatched. CDR3 in DNA: TGTGCCAGCAGTTTCCGACAGGGGAGCGGTACAGATACGCAGTATTTT. Translated, it gives CASSFRQGSGTDTQYF.

This clone came up a few times. V usage is TRBV5-4 and J usage is TRBJ1-3, with unresolved D. This CDR3 is 16 amino acids long. Deletions cut 3 bases from V and 0 bases from J, with 13 bases between. Germline CDR1 reads SGHNT; CDR2 reads YYREEE (reference sequence). This chain's CDR3 is CASSSHGADSGNTIYF. In DNA form, the CDR3 reads TGTGCCAGCAGCTCCCATGGTGCGGACTCTGGAAACACCATATATTTT.

The rearrangement links TRBV27 to TRBJ2-7; 12 nucleotides agree with TRBD1. The V segment lost 5 bases and the J segment 5 bases; nucleotides outside the gene matches: 13. Germline CDR1 and CDR2: MNHEY and SMNVEV (reference sequence). This CDR3 comprises 17 residues. The CDR3 spells CASSPTGPGTGGNEQYF. The CDR3 DNA reads TGTGCCAGCAGTCCAACGGGACCCGGGACAGGGGGCAACGAGCAGTACTTC.

This clone was found once. The chain employs TRBV7-9 and TRBJ2-7; no clear D gene. Deletions cut 2 bases from V and 2 bases from J, with 13 bases between. Germline CDR1 reads SEHNR; CDR2 reads FQNEAQ (reference sequence). This CDR3 has 15 residues. CDR3 residues: CASSLRQVVPYEQYF. The DNA for the CDR3 is TGTGCCAGCAGCTTACGGCAGGTCGTACCCTACGAGCAGTACTTC.

J is TRBJ1-4 and V is TRBV18; D might be TRBD1 (6 bases). This CDR3 is built from 14 residues. Per the germline V gene, CDR1 is KGHSH and CDR2 is LQKENI. The V end lost 2 bases, the J end lost 6 bases, and 10 bases lay between the germline ends. The CDR3 region has the DNA TGTGCCAGCTCACCAACAGGGCCGGATGAAAAACTGTTTTTT. Amino acid sequence: CASSPTGPDEKLFF.

Here the CDR3 DNA reads TGTGCCAGCAGCTTTCGCGTGCGGACTGAAGCTTTCTTT. Its protein is CASSFRVRTEAFF. The chain has TRBV5-4 and TRBJ1-1; D uncertain. This CDR3 has 13 amino acids. CDR1 is SGHNT and CDR2 is YYREEE in the germline V gene (reference sequence). V was cut by 2 bases and J by 5 bases, with 10 bases left in between.

The V gene is TRBV5-4, the J gene TRBJ2-1; D is possibly TRBD1 (6 bases). The CDR3 runs 15 residues. From germline, CDR1 is SGHNT and CDR2 YYREEE (reference sequence). The V gene lost 5 bases and the J gene lost 0 bases, with 12 bases spanning the gap. The CDR3 nucleotides are TGTGCCAGCAGGCCACAGGGCAGCTCCTACAATGAGCAGTTCTTC. Protein: CASRPQGSSYNEQFF. The variable domain in full, completed from reference TRBV5-4 and TRBJ2-1, reads ETGVTQSPTHLIKTRGQQVTLRCSSQSGHNTVSWYQQALGQGPQFIFQYYREEENGRGNFPPRFSGLQFPNYSSELNVNALELDDSALYLCASRPQGSSYNEQFFGPGTRLTVL.

DNA for the CDR3: TGTGCCACCAGCAGAGGCGGACAGCACAATCAGCCCCAGCATTTT. It is translated as CATSRGGQHNQPQHF. V and J are TRBV15 and TRBJ1-5; a possible D gene is TRBD1 (6 bases). The V gene lost 1 base and the J gene lost 3 bases, with 10 bases spanning the gap. The CDR3 runs 15 residues. Looked up from germline, CDR1 is LNHNV and CDR2 is YYDKDF (reference sequence). Filled out from reference TRBV15 and TRBJ1-5, the complete variable domain reads DAMVIQNPRYQVTQFGKPVTLSCSQTLNHNVMYWYQQKSSQAPKLLFHYYDKDFNNEADTPDNFQSRRPNTSFCFLDIRSPGLGDTAMYLCATSRGGQHNQPQHFGDGTRLSIL.

The V and J genes are TRBV7-7 and TRBJ2-3; possible D gene TRBD2, 5 bases. Germline V CDR1 and CDR2: SSHAT, FNYEAQ (reference sequence). The CDR3 is 15 residues long. The CDR3 loop is CASAEEDTITDTQYF. CDR3 sequence (DNA): TGTGCTAGCGCTGAGGAGGATACCATCACAGATACGCAGTATTTT.

The chain combines TRBV19 with TRBJ2-5; the match to TRBD1 covers 9 bases. Germline V gene sequence: CDR1 LNHDA, CDR2 SQIVND (reference sequence). There are 14 residues in the CDR3. The J segment lost 4 bases and the V segment lost 5 bases, leaving 5 bases of the junction unmatched. The CDR3 sequence is CASSPGQGLETQYF. The DNA of the CDR3 is TGTGCCAGTAGTCCCGGACAGGGGTTAGAGACCCAGTACTTC.

V is TRBV25-1 and J is TRBJ2-2, with 8 bases aligning to TRBD1. Trimming cost V 2 bases and J 7 bases; bases outside gene matches: 3. The CDR3 spans 14 residues. Germline lookup yields CDR1 MGHDK and CDR2 SYGVNS. The CDR3 DNA reads as TGTGCCAGCAGTGAAAACAGGGGGAACGGGGAGCTGTTTTTT. Amino acid sequence: CASSENRGNGELFF.

This clone has only one observation. The chain combines TRBV28 with TRBJ1-5, with TRBD1 identical over 7 bases. This CDR3 spans 15 amino acids. J lost 6 bases, V lost 1 base, and 6 bases had no gene match. Germline CDR1 MDHEN, CDR2 SYDVKM. This CDR3 reads CASSLLTGITQPQHF. Here the CDR3 DNA reads TGTGCCAGCAGTTTATTGACAGGGATAACTCAGCCCCAGCATTTT.

CDR3 in DNA: TGTGCCAGCAGCCCCCCGCGCCAGGGTGAAGCTTTCTTT. It codes for CASSPPRQGEAFF. V and J are TRBV5-4 and TRBJ1-1; possible D gene TRBD1, 5 bases. V was cut by 4 bases and J by 7 bases, with 14 bases left in between. From germline, CDR1 is SGHNT and CDR2 YYREEE (reference sequence). The CDR3 has 13 residues.

CDR3 region: CASSLSGQGLYNSPLHF. The CDR3 DNA reads as TGTGCCAGCAGTTTATCGGGGCAGGGCCTCTATAATTCACCCCTCCACTTT. The chain joins TRBV27 to TRBJ1-6; possible D gene TRBD1, 5 bases. Germline V gene data show CDR1 as MNHEY and CDR2 as SMNVEV (reference sequence). The V end lost 0 bases, the J end lost 3 bases, and 12 bases lay between the germline ends. This CDR3 is 17 amino acids long.

CDR3 nucleotide sequence: TGTGCCAGCAGCCCGGACAGGGATTTGATAAATGAGCAGTTCTTC. As protein: CASSPDRDLINEQFF. V usage is TRBV7-3 and J usage is TRBJ2-1, with 8 bases matching TRBD1. Trimming at V came to 5 bases and at J to 7 bases, leaving 10 bases not matched to a gene. The length of the CDR3 is 15 residues. The germline V gene encodes CDR1 SGHTA and CDR2 FQGTGA.

This clone was counted a few times. The chain uses TRBV27 and TRBJ1-1; 8 bases fit TRBD1. With V trimmed by 7 bases and J by 5 bases, 9 bases remained unmatched. This CDR3 contains 14 residues. Germline CDR1 and CDR2: MNHEY and SMNVEV (reference sequence). In DNA, the CDR3 is TGTGCCAGCACCCCCAGGGGGCGCGAAACTGAAGCTTTCTTT. As protein: CASTPRGRETEAFF.

This clone turned up a few times. The V gene is TRBV6-5, the J gene TRBJ1-2; 7 nucleotides match TRBD1. The CDR3 is 15 amino acids. Germline loops: CDR1 MNHEY, CDR2 SVGAGI. Trimming at V came to 2 bases and at J to 8 bases, leaving 11 bases not matched to a gene. The CDR3 is CASSYTSTGRLGYTF. The CDR3 bases are TGTGCCAGCAGTTACACTTCGACAGGGAGATTGGGCTACACCTTC.

The rearrangement uses TRBV9 and TRBJ2-3; D uncertain. V was cut by 4 bases and J by 5 bases, with 8 bases left in between. Germline V gene data show CDR1 as SGDLS and CDR2 as YYNGEE. The CDR3 loop spans 12 amino acids. CDR3 in amino acids: CASSPSRDTQYF. Written as DNA, the CDR3 is TGTGCCAGCAGCCCCTCGCGAGATACGCAGTATTTT.

This chain uses TRBV6-6 with TRBJ2-2; 8 bases map to TRBD1. Germline V gene data show CDR1 as MNHNY and CDR2 as SVGAGI (reference sequence). V lost 6 bases, J lost 6 bases, and 9 bases stayed unmatched. This CDR3 contains 15 residues. In nucleotides, the CDR3 is TGTGCCAGCAGATTCGGACAGGGTAGCGCCGGGGAGCTGTTTTTT. Protein sequence: CASRFGQGSAGELFF.

Details on this clone: This same CDR3 is encoded by further DNA sequences in the sample. As DNA, the CDR3 is TGTGCCAGCTCACCACAAGGACAGGGGGGATCACCCCTCCACTTT. Translating gives CASSPQGQGGSPLHF. The chain is built from TRBV18 and TRBJ1-6, with 10 bases lining up with TRBD1. CDR3 length equals 15 residues. V trimming: 1 base; J trimming: 10 bases; junction bases outside the gene matches: 4. Germline assignment: CDR1 KGHSH and CDR2 LQKENI.

The gene calls are TRBV7-2 and TRBJ2-5, with TRBD2 as a possible D gene (6 bases). The V gene lost 5 bases and the J gene lost 5 bases, with 15 bases spanning the gap. This CDR3 comprises 14 residues. CDR1 SGHTA and CDR2 FQGNSA come from the germline V gene. The CDR3, as DNA: TGTGCCAGCAGCCTATTAGCGGCGCGGGAGACCCAGTACTTC. Protein product: CASSLLAARETQYF.

The chain carries TRBV7-9 and TRBJ1-5; no definite D call. Per the germline V gene, CDR1 is SEHNR and CDR2 is FQNEAQ (reference sequence). V dropped 11 bases and J dropped 2 bases, with 7 bases sitting between them. CDR3 length: 11 amino acids. The CDR3 loop is CAAEGNQPQHF. The CDR3, as DNA: TGTGCCGCGGAGGGCAATCAGCCCCAGCATTTT.

The chain recombines TRBV5-1 with TRBJ2-2, with D possibly being TRBD1 (6 bases). The CDR3 has 14 amino acids. Trimming took 5 bases from V and 5 from J, leaving 13 bases between them. Germline assignment: CDR1 SGHRS and CDR2 YFSETQ. The CDR3 region is CASRAQGSTGELFF. CDR3 in DNA: TGCGCCAGCAGAGCCCAGGGGTCAACCGGGGAGCTGTTTTTT.

This chain joins TRBV19 and TRBJ2-3, with 8 bases lining up with TRBD2. This CDR3 spans 18 amino acids. The J segment lost 1 base and the V segment lost 7 bases, leaving 16 bases of the junction unmatched. Germline assignment: CDR1 LNHDA and CDR2 SQIVND (reference sequence). CDR3 residues: CASTPSVLRAGGTDTQYF. The DNA of the CDR3 is TGTGCCAGTACCCCCTCAGTTTTACGAGCGGGGGGCACAGATACGCAGTATTTT.

The CDR3 DNA is TGTGCCAGCACCAGGGACAGCTACGAGCAGTACTTC. It is translated as CASTRDSYEQYF. The chain joins TRBV28 to TRBJ2-7; 7 nucleotides line up with TRBD1. This CDR3 is built from 12 residues. The junction had 3 bases not matched to a gene; V was cut back by 7 bases and J by 3 bases. Germline CDR1 reads MDHEN; CDR2 reads SYDVKM.